This TCR beta chain was found in a study of CD8 T cells in ankylosing spondylitis. Notes on the study in general: Reported data indicate significant enrichment of disease-linked clones within matched ankylosing spondylitis synovial fluid.

Germline V gene sequence: CDR1 SQVTM, CDR2 ANQGSEA. The CDR3 sequence is 14 residues long. This clonotype was picked up many times. The antigen is not known. By quantitative 5'-RACE with molecular barcodes, the TCR beta libraries were made. In TCRdb, the 5' RACE reads were re-called with MiXCR into one record per CDR3 protein. This table has 150,000 to 200,000 distinct CDR3 sequences, 10% to 15% appearing once. Input material: blood, either unsorted or a sorted T cell fraction (not recorded which). This chain joins TRBV29-1 and TRBJ2-3; 12 nucleotides agree with TRBD1. The source is a female donor with ankylosing spondylitis or in good health (not recorded which). This CDR3 reads CRAVGDRGRDTQYF. CDR3 sequence (DNA): TGCAGGGCAGTCGGGGACAGGGGGCGAGATACGCAGTATTTT.